What follows describes a single T cell receptor beta chain. Its target is not known. This entry belongs to a study of cytomegalovirus exposure and HLA in healthy donors. The study, taken as a whole, reports: Earlier analysis found most TCR beta V segments productive about 87% or about 30% of the time.

Primers: 60 Vbeta forward and 13 Jbeta reverse. Assay used: immunoSEQ multiplex PCR; TCRdb lists only in-frame clones, some missing. The table has around 140,000 clones, roughly four fifths seen once; the top ten hold 1.4% to 1.5%. V shed 0 bases and J shed 6 bases, with 18 bases lying between them. This CDR3 region has 17 residues. This TCR was recovered from a man under 40 in good health and CMV-seropositive. Sequences were obtained from PBMCs. V and J are TRBV6-7 and TRBJ1-5; tentatively, D is TRBD1 (5 bases). TRBV6-7 is an ORF; its function is uncertain. DNA of the CDR3: TGTGCCAGCAGTTACTCGAGGGACTTGAGGGGAATTCAGCCCCAGCATTTT. Translated: CASSYSRDLRGIQPQHF.